These 15 T cell receptor beta chains share one sample of origin, sequenced in a study of CD8+CD57+ T cells in acquired aplastic anemia (dated by TCRdb to 2016 to 2018). The sequencer listed for this sample is Illumina HiSeq 2000. Genomic DNA was used as template for profiling of TCR beta VDJ combinations and CDR3 sequences. TCRdb reworked the public reads: Q25 trimming with fastp, MiXCR clone assembly, productive beta chains retained. Rows matching on CDR3 protein sequence are summarized as one entry with the most common DNA and genes. Counted in this sample were about 200,000 distinct CDR3 sequences; over 55% of them appeared once. Around 60% of the sample is held by the ten biggest clonotypes. The patients picked for sequencing were ones in whom flow cytometry had shown an expansion of CD8+CD57+ cells. The sample was sorted CD4+, CD8+, or CD8+CD57+ T cells (not recorded which) from PBMCs. The receptors derive from a human donor with aplastic anemia.

The chain combines TRBV20-1 with TRBJ1-2; D remains ambiguous. Germline V gene data show CDR1 as DFQATT and CDR2 as SNEGSKA (reference sequence). The CDR3 loop spans 12 amino acids. Trimming removed 5 bases from V and 6 bases from J, with 13 bases in between. In nucleotides, the CDR3 is TGCAGTGCTGTCCCCGGCAGGCATGGCTACACCTTC. Translated, it gives CSAVPGRHGYTF.

The J gene is TRBJ2-2, the V gene TRBV5-4; 7 nucleotides align to TRBD2. Germline trimming cut 4 bases from V and 6 bases from J; bases unmatched to any gene: 9. Germline V CDR1 and CDR2: SGHNT, YYREEE (reference sequence). The CDR3 covers 15 residues. The CDR3 sequence is CASSPGGGTAGELFF. CDR3 DNA: TGTGCCAGCAGCCCAGGCGGGGGTACGGCCGGGGAGCTGTTTTTT.

The V and J genes are TRBV5-1 and TRBJ2-5, with D hard to call. V was pared by 0 bases and J by 0 bases, with 9 bases between. This CDR3 has 15 amino acids. CDR1 is SGHRS, CDR2 YFSETQ, per germline. The CDR3 loop is CASSLGNRNQETQYF. The DNA for the CDR3 is TGCGCCAGCAGCTTGGGGAATAGAAACCAAGAGACCCAGTACTTC. Combining the CDR3 with reference TRBV5-1 and TRBJ2-5 gives the whole variable domain KAGVTQTPRYLIKTRGQQVTLSCSPISGHRSVSWYQQTPGQGLQFLFEYFSETQRNKGNFPGRFSGRQFSNSRSEMNVSTLELGDSALYLCASSLGNRNQETQYFGPGTRLLVL.

V and J are TRBV29-1 and TRBJ1-2; a weak D match, TRBD1 (6 bases). V was clipped by 7 bases and J by 3 bases, with 15 bases between them. Germline CDR1 and CDR2: SQVTM and ANQGSEA. The CDR3 contains 13 residues. The CDR3 sequence is CSGSAGGDYGYTF. Written as DNA, the CDR3 is TGCAGCGGATCGGCGGGGGGCGACTATGGCTACACCTTC.

The chain carries TRBV12-3 or TRBV12-4 and TRBJ1-3, with a possible D match to TRBD1 (6 bases). V was clipped by 8 bases and J by 8 bases, with 10 bases between them. CDR3 length equals 11 residues. The CDR3 DNA sequence: TGTGCCAGCGAGGGGGGATACACCATATATTTT. Encoded protein: CASEGGYTIYF.

Comments on this clonotype: An end of the junction does not agree with germline; a read error may underlie this. The chain is built from TRBV7-7 and TRBJ2-5; no clear D gene. The CDR3 runs to 14 residues. Germline CDR1 SSHAT, CDR2 FNYEAQ (reference sequence). CDR3 protein: CASSVNSRQETQYF. For the CDR3, the DNA is TGTGCTAGCAGCGTGAACAGCAGGCAAGAGACCCAGTACTTC.

This chain connects TRBV20-1 to TRBJ2-1, with TRBD2 matching over 10 bases. CDR1 is DFQATT, CDR2 SNEGSKA, per germline (reference sequence). CDR3 length equals 14 residues. After removal of 5 bases from V and 7 bases from J, the junction contained 8 bases not matched to a gene. Here the CDR3 reads CSAYSGRGLNEQFF. CDR3 nucleotide sequence: TGCAGTGCTTACAGCGGGAGGGGATTGAATGAGCAGTTCTTC.

The rearrangement uses TRBV10-3 and TRBJ2-3, with 8 nucleotides matching TRBD2. The CDR3 is 13 amino acids. The J segment lost 6 bases and the V segment lost 4 bases, leaving 3 bases of the junction unmatched. Germline CDR1 and CDR2: ENHRY and SYGVKD. CDR3 sequence (DNA): TGTGCCATCAGTGTCGGGGGGGTGGATACGCAGTATTTT. It translates to CAISVGGVDTQYF.

This clonotype was counted once. The chain links TRBV20-1 to TRBJ1-1; D remains unclear. The CDR3 runs 13 residues. Germline CDR1 is DFQATT and CDR2 is SNEGSKA (reference sequence). With 6 bases removed from V and 2 bases from J, the gap between germline ends came to 13 bases. The CDR3 region has the DNA TGCAGTGCCCCCCTCAACCTTAACACTGAAGCTTTCTTT. Its translation is CSAPLNLNTEAFF.

The chain has TRBV10-3 and TRBJ2-1; TRBD2 agrees at 9 bases. V lost 4 bases to trimming and J lost 6 bases; unmatched junction nucleotides: 4. Per the germline V gene, CDR1 is ENHRY and CDR2 is SYGVKD. The CDR3 contains 14 residues. The CDR3 sequence is CAISVAGGGNEQFF. DNA of the CDR3: TGTGCCATCAGTGTGGCGGGGGGGGGCAATGAGCAGTTCTTC.

This chain connects TRBV10-2 to TRBJ1-6, with D unclear. The V and J ends lost 3 bases and 14 bases respectively, with 14 bases between them. The CDR3 is 13 amino acids. From germline, CDR1 is WSHSY and CDR2 SAAADI. The CDR3 sequence is CASSEYPIRALHF. For the CDR3, the DNA is TGCGCCAGCAGTGAATACCCTATTCGGGCCCTCCACTTT.

This clonotype was detected many times. The rearrangement joins TRBV19 to TRBJ1-6; 12 bases agree with TRBD1. The ends lost 3 bases at V and 7 bases at J; junction bases unmatched: 7. This CDR3 has 17 amino acids. The germline V gene has CDR1 LNHDA and CDR2 SQIVND (reference sequence). The CDR3 DNA reads TGTGCCAGTAGTATGTTGGGACAGGGGGCGAAAAATTCACCCCTCCACTTT. It is translated as CASSMLGQGAKNSPLHF.

The genes are TRBV4-1 and TRBJ1-6, with TRBD1 identical over 8 bases. V was clipped by 4 bases and J by 7 bases; unmatched bases: 9. Per germline, CDR1 MGHRA and CDR2 YSYEKL. This CDR3 spans 16 amino acids. Here the CDR3 reads CASSPERTGSNSPLHF. The CDR3 bases are TGCGCCAGCAGCCCCGAGCGGACAGGGAGCAATTCACCCCTCCACTTT.

The gene calls are TRBV7-9 and TRBJ2-2, with 10 positions matching TRBD2. V was clipped by 2 bases and J by 6 bases; unmatched bases: 6. CDR1 is SEHNR and CDR2 is FQNEAQ in the germline V gene (reference sequence). This CDR3 has 16 amino acids. The CDR3 is CASSLTRAGGPGELFF. The CDR3 region has the DNA TGTGCCAGCAGCTTAACAAGAGCGGGAGGGCCCGGGGAGCTGTTTTTT.

The chain employs TRBV20-1 and TRBJ1-1; D might be TRBD1 (5 bases). Germline lookup yields CDR1 DFQATT and CDR2 SNEGSKA (reference sequence). The CDR3 sequence is 13 residues long. Trimming pared 5 bases from V and 2 bases from J, leaving 12 bases between. The CDR3 DNA follows: TGCAGTGCTTCCCGGGGCAGCAACACTGAAGCTTTCTTT. Protein product: CSASRGSNTEAFF.